The 26 T cell receptor beta chains given below trace back to one sample, sequenced in a study of CD8+ T cells in alopecia areata. In each case, RNA was isolated and then reverse transcribed into cDNA as the sequencing template. The protocol was immunoSEQ multiplex PCR, while the TCRdb copy is restricted to in-frame clones and leaves out a portion. The sample contains hundreds of thousands of clones, roughly 50% of which appear only once. Stated treatment: oral pan-JAK inhibitor, 5-10 mg twice daily. The material was CD4+ T cells sorted from blood, obtained at week 24, from a patient treated with tofacitinib. The receptor set was obtained from a human donor with alopecia areata.

The rearrangement links TRBV30 to TRBJ2-3, with TRBD1 as a possible D gene (7 bases). This CDR3 contains 14 residues. V lost 6 bases and J lost 3, with 16 bases in between. Germline V lookup: CDR1 GTSNPN, CDR2 SVGIG (reference sequence). The CDR3 nucleotides are TGTGCCTGTCAACAGGGGAGGTGGACAGATACGCAGTATTTT. Protein: CACQQGRWTDTQYF.

This chain joins TRBV7-9 and TRBJ2-7, with TRBD2 matching over 8 bases. Germline CDR1 SEHNR, CDR2 FQNEAQ (reference sequence). V was pared by 3 bases and J by 4 bases, with 5 bases of the junction left unmatched. The CDR3 consists of 14 residues. Here the CDR3 DNA reads TGTGCCAGCAGCTTTAGCGGGGAGGTATACGAGCAGTACTTC. Translated: CASSFSGEVYEQYF.

This clone came up once. This chain uses TRBV19 with TRBJ1-5; D not certain. The CDR3 is 14 amino acids. Germline values: CDR1 LNHDA, CDR2 SQIVND (reference sequence). V was cut by 1 base and J by 2 bases, with 6 bases left in between. The CDR3 loop is CASSIVRGNQPQHF. The CDR3 nucleotides are TGTGCCAGTAGTATAGTGAGGGGCAATCAGCCCCAGCATTTT.

This chain uses TRBV4-1 with TRBJ2-7; D is unresolved. CDR1 is MGHRA and CDR2 is YSYEKL in the germline V gene. V was clipped by 0 bases and J by 0 bases, with 12 bases between them. The CDR3 runs to 16 residues. CDR3 coding DNA: TGCGCCAGCAGCCAAGATCCCTTGTCCCACTCCTACGAGCAGTACTTC. Its translation: CASSQDPLSHSYEQYF.

The V call is TRBV7-8, the J call TRBJ2-1; no clear D. With 1 base removed from V and 2 bases from J, the gap between germline ends came to 3 bases. Germline values: CDR1 SGHVS, CDR2 FQNEAQ. The CDR3 runs to 13 residues. CDR3 bases: TGTGCCAGCAGCTTAGGAGCCTACAATGAGCAGTTCTTC. Its translation: CASSLGAYNEQFF.

This clone appeared once. The chain combines TRBV5-6 with TRBJ2-1; TRBD1 matches 9 bases. The germline V gene has CDR1 SGHDT and CDR2 YYEEEE. The CDR3 consists of 17 residues. With 5 bases clipped from V and 3 bases from J, the junction kept 12 bases outside the gene matches. The CDR3, as DNA: TGTGCCAGCAGTGACAGGGGGAGAACTGCTGGCTACAATGAGCAGTTCTTC. Translation: CASSDRGRTAGYNEQFF. The full variable domain, its missing parts supplied by reference TRBV5-6 and TRBJ2-1, is DAGVTQSPTHLIKTRGQQVTLRCSPKSGHDTVSWYQQALGQGPQFIFQYYEEEERQRGNFPDRFSGHQFPNYSSELNVNALLLGDSALYLCASSDRGRTAGYNEQFFGPGTRLTVL.

The V gene is TRBV28, the J gene TRBJ2-5; the D call may be TRBD1 or TRBD2 (6 bases each). Germline V gene sequence: CDR1 MDHEN, CDR2 SYDVKM. Deletions cut 2 bases from V and 5 bases from J, with 21 bases between. The CDR3 contains 17 residues. This CDR3 reads CASSLRLLGGLGETQYF. CDR3 bases: TGTGCCAGCAGTTTAAGGCTTCTCGGGGGCCTTGGGGAGACCCAGTACTTC.

The chain combines TRBV6-5 with TRBJ2-3; D is perhaps TRBD1 (6 bases). Deletions cut 6 bases from V and 9 bases from J, with 19 bases between. Germline assignment: CDR1 MNHEY and CDR2 SVGAGI. This CDR3 has 14 amino acids. The DNA for the CDR3 is TGTGCCAGCAGGCTCGACAGGACGAGGCACACGCAGTATTTT. Translated, it gives CASRLDRTRHTQYF.

This clone has a handful of counts. The rearrangement joins TRBV7-9 to TRBJ2-5; possible D gene TRBD2, 5 bases. The V gene's germline CDR1 is SEHNR and CDR2 FQNEAQ (reference sequence). Trimming shortened V by 7 bases and J by 4 bases, and 13 bases separated the two germline ends. This CDR3 spans 13 amino acids. CDR3: CASTLDSGETQYF. CDR3 DNA: TGTGCCAGCACACTAGACTCAGGAGAGACCCAGTACTTC.

Only a few counts were recorded for this clone. The chain has TRBV7-2 and TRBJ1-2, with 8 bases lining up with TRBD1. V shed 7 bases, J shed 7 bases, and the junction held 8 bases outside the gene matches. In germline, CDR1 is SGHTA, CDR2 FQGNSA. The CDR3 runs 13 residues. As DNA, the CDR3 is TGTGCCAGCAACGAGCGGACAGGGTTTGGCTACACCTTC. This encodes CASNERTGFGYTF. Complete variable domain (other parts from reference TRBV7-2 and TRBJ1-2): GAGVSQSPSNKVTEKGKDVELRCDPISGHTALYWYRQSLGQGLEFLIYFQGNSAPDKSGLPSDRFSAERTGGSVSTLTIQRTQQEDSAVYLCASNERTGFGYTFGSGTRLTVV.

The sample holds a few counts of this clone. The V and J genes are TRBV5-1 and TRBJ2-1, with a tentative D call TRBD1 (6 bases). Trimming left V 0 bases short and J 6 bases short, with 13 bases between. The V gene's germline CDR1 is SGHRS and CDR2 YFSETQ. The CDR3 sequence is 15 residues long. The CDR3 protein is CASSLADPGVNEQFF. DNA of the CDR3: TGCGCCAGCAGCTTGGCGGATCCAGGGGTCAATGAGCAGTTCTTC.

The chain couples TRBV4-1 to TRBJ2-2, with TRBD1 matching 9 bases. Trimming at V came to 0 bases and at J to 5 bases, leaving 7 bases not matched to a gene. The CDR3 is made up of 17 amino acids. Germline loops: CDR1 MGHRA, CDR2 YSYEKL. The CDR3, as DNA: TGCGCCAGCAGCCAAGAGCCGGGACAGGGACGGACCGGGGAGCTGTTTTTT. It specifies CASSQEPGQGRTGELFF.

This chain joins TRBV6-1 and TRBJ1-1, with TRBD1 matching 9 bases. Germline V CDR1 and CDR2: MNHNS, SASEGT. This CDR3 contains 15 residues. V shed 4 bases, J shed 4 bases, and the junction held 7 bases outside the gene matches. The CDR3 bases are TGTGCCAGCAGTGTTGCGACAGGGGGATCCACTGAAGCTTTCTTT. Its translation: CASSVATGGSTEAFF.

The genes are TRBV7-3 and TRBJ2-2, with 9 bases that match TRBD2. The CDR3 is made up of 17 amino acids. Looked up from germline, CDR1 is SGHTA and CDR2 is FQGTGA. V lost 1 base, J lost 1 base, and 4 bases stayed unmatched. In DNA, the CDR3 is TGTGCCAGCAGCTTAAGAGCTAGCGGGATGAACACCGGGGAGCTGTTTTTT. Translation gives CASSLRASGMNTGELFF.

V gene TRBV29-1 combines with J gene TRBJ1-2; a possible D gene is TRBD1 (5 bases). This CDR3 is 12 amino acids long. Germline loops: CDR1 SQVTM, CDR2 ANQGSEA. Trimming removed 4 bases from V and 0 bases from J, with 6 bases in between. CDR3 residues: CSVAGSNYGYTF. The CDR3 DNA reads TGCAGCGTTGCAGGGTCTAACTATGGCTACACCTTC.

This clone was counted between two and nine times. V is TRBV19 and J is TRBJ1-4; D is undetermined. CDR1 is LNHDA and CDR2 is SQIVND in the germline V gene (reference sequence). Trimming pared 8 bases from V and 5 bases from J, leaving 12 bases between. The CDR3 is 13 residues long. For the CDR3, the DNA is TGTGCCAGTGGTAATCTCCGGAATGAAAAACTGTTTTTT. It translates to CASGNLRNEKLFF.

In its sample, this clone was seen a few times. The rearrangement joins TRBV11-2 to TRBJ2-5; no reliable D call. Germline assignment: CDR1 SGHAT and CDR2 FQNNGV. CDR3 length: 12 residues. The V gene lost 1 base and the J gene lost 9 bases, with 9 bases spanning the gap. The CDR3, as DNA: TGTGCCAGCAGCTTAGTGGATGGGGCCCAGTACTTC. Protein sequence: CASSLVDGAQYF.

The chain couples TRBV25-1 to TRBJ1-4, with unresolved D. This CDR3 region has 12 residues. The germline gives CDR1 MGHDK, CDR2 SYGVNS. In DNA form, the CDR3 reads TGTGCAACAGCTAAGGAGAGTGAAAAACTGTTTTTT. The encoded protein is CATAKESEKLFF.

The chain links TRBV27 to TRBJ1-5; D unresolved. Germline CDR1 is MNHEY and CDR2 is SMNVEV (reference sequence). The CDR3 covers 15 residues. V lost 2 bases to trimming and J lost 4 bases, with 12 bases between them. DNA for the CDR3: TGTGCCAGCAGTTTAGGAACAACGGGAAATCAGCCCCAGCATTTT. This sequence encodes CASSLGTTGNQPQHF.

V is TRBV4-1 and J is TRBJ2-1, with 7 bases fitting TRBD1. Germline CDR1 and CDR2: MGHRA and YSYEKL. With 0 bases clipped from V and 9 bases from J, the junction kept 11 bases outside the gene matches. The CDR3 runs 16 residues. The CDR3 region is CASSQDLGQAEGEQFF. CDR3 coding DNA: TGCGCCAGCAGCCAAGATCTAGGACAGGCCGAGGGTGAGCAGTTCTTC.

This chain connects TRBV7-2 to TRBJ2-3, with 12 nucleotides matching TRBD2. The trim removed 5 bases at V and 2 bases at J, leaving 5 bases unmatched. Germline V CDR1 and CDR2: SGHTA, FQGNSA. The length of the CDR3 is 16 residues. CDR3 loop: CASSRASGGDTDTQYF. The CDR3 DNA follows: TGTGCCAGCAGCCGGGCTAGCGGGGGGGACACAGATACGCAGTATTTT.

V is TRBV29-1 and J is TRBJ1-2; 7 bases agree with TRBD1. Germline V gives CDR1 SQVTM, CDR2 ANQGSEA. V gave up 5 bases and J gave up 5 bases; unmatched junction bases: 14. This CDR3 comprises 15 residues. The CDR3 sequence is CSVLAGGPGWYGYTF. Written as DNA, the CDR3 is TGCAGCGTTCTGGCAGGGGGTCCGGGGTGGTATGGCTACACCTTC.

The table lists this clone with a few counts. The V call is TRBV29-1, the J call TRBJ2-7; D may correspond to TRBD1 or TRBD2 (5 bases each). This CDR3 region has 18 residues. The V end was cut by 2 bases, the J end by 3 bases, with 26 bases between. Germline assignment: CDR1 SQVTM and CDR2 ANQGSEA. In DNA form, the CDR3 reads TGCAGCGTTGAAACAATGCCCGCCGTCGCAGGGACCATCTACGAGCAGTACTTC. Protein product: CSVETMPAVAGTIYEQYF.

The chain couples TRBV6-1 to TRBJ2-7, with 7 bases fitting TRBD1. Germline V gives CDR1 MNHNS, CDR2 SASEGT. The CDR3 runs 15 residues. V lost 0 bases, J lost 7 bases, and 9 bases stayed unmatched. This CDR3 reads CASSEAHQGGEEQYF. The CDR3 DNA sequence: TGTGCCAGCAGTGAAGCGCATCAAGGGGGCGAGGAGCAGTACTTC.

This sequence joins TRBV28 and TRBJ2-5; D perhaps matches TRBD2 (5 bases). Trimming left V 2 bases short and J 0 bases short, with 13 bases between. Germline CDR1 and CDR2: MDHEN and SYDVKM. CDR3 length: 16 residues. The DNA for the CDR3 is TGTGCCAGCAGTTTAATCAGCGGTCTGTACCAAGAGACCCAGTACTTC. It codes for CASSLISGLYQETQYF.

This chain connects TRBV4-3 to TRBJ1-3; no firm D call. The germline V and J ends were trimmed by 0 bases and 8 bases, with 17 bases remaining between them. Germline CDR1 and CDR2: LGHNA and YSLEER. The CDR3 loop spans 16 amino acids. The CDR3 DNA follows: TGCGCCAGCAGCCAAGATTCCCAGGCCGCTTGGGACACCATATATTTT. Translated: CASSQDSQAAWDTIYF.